This TCR beta chain was captured in a study of T cell responses to AZD1222 COVID-19 vaccine. The overall study: Both about-4-week and about-12-week second-dose recipients were combined. Study-level findings and limits: White British donors predominated, females outnumbered males, and clonal diversity was possibly underestimated.

The germline V and J ends were trimmed by 6 bases and 2 bases, with 20 bases remaining between them. Germline values: CDR1 SQVTM, CDR2 ANQGSEA. There are 15 residues in the CDR3. Concerning this clone: Its antigen is still unknown.

Assay used: immunoSEQ multiplex PCR; TCRdb lists only in-frame clones, some missing. The table includes about 120,000 clones, about nine tenths detected once. V is TRBV29-1 and J is TRBJ2-7; D possibly matches TRBD1 or TRBD2 (8 bases each). The receptor was derived from an adult in good health. The specimen was peripheral blood, collected on day 0 of AZD1222 vaccination. CDR3 bases: TGCAGCGTCATAGGCGGGAGGACAGGGACCTACGAGCAGTACTTC. Protein: CSVIGGRTGTYEQYF.